The 22 T cell receptor beta chains given below trace back to one sample, sequenced in a study of cytomegalovirus exposure and HLA in healthy donors. The PCR used 60 Vbeta and 13 Jbeta primers. Here immunoSEQ multiplex PCR was the method, and the copy in TCRdb shows in-frame clones only, minus some. The sample holds roughly 130,000 clones, around 80% seen once. The sample was PBMCs. The receptors stem from a human donor in good health.

This chain connects TRBV7-9 to TRBJ2-7, with 7 bases that match TRBD2. Germline V gene lookup returns CDR1 SEHNR and CDR2 FQNEAQ (reference sequence). The CDR3 consists of 14 residues. The V and J ends lost 5 bases and 6 bases, in that order; junction bases with no gene match: 10. The CDR3 nucleotides are TGTGCCAGCAGCACCGGCGGGGGAGGTCTCGAGCAGTACTTC. Amino acid sequence: CASSTGGGGLEQYF.

The chain uses TRBV29-1 and TRBJ1-1, with D possibly being TRBD1 (5 bases). From germline, CDR1 is SQVTM and CDR2 ANQGSEA. CDR3 length equals 14 residues. V lost 4 bases and J lost 3, with 15 bases in between. The CDR3 DNA sequence: TGCAGCGTTGTGCTGAAAGGGGCTCACACTGAAGCTTTCTTT. The encoded protein is CSVVLKGAHTEAFF.

A word on this clone: The junction does not match germline at one end; this may be a read error. The gene calls are TRBV7-9 and TRBJ1-5, with D hard to call. The CDR3 is made up of 14 amino acids. Germline lookup yields CDR1 SEHNR and CDR2 FQNEAQ (reference sequence). The chain's CDR3 is CSSSLEAGSRHQHF. The CDR3 DNA sequence: TGTTCCAGCAGCTTAGAGGCGGGCTCCCGGCACCAGCATTTT.

This chain connects TRBV28 to TRBJ2-6; D not resolved. Deletions cut 3 bases from V and 2 bases from J, with 8 bases between. Germline V CDR1 and CDR2: MDHEN, SYDVKM. The CDR3 spans 15 residues. In DNA, the CDR3 is TGTGCCAGCAGTTTCGGGTTAGCTGGGGCCAACGTCCTGACTTTC. Translation gives CASSFGLAGANVLTF.

The rearrangement links TRBV6-4 to TRBJ2-1; no clear D. This CDR3 is built from 13 residues. Trimming cost V 3 bases and J 7 bases, with 10 bases left between them. CDR1 and CDR2 from the germline V gene are MRHNA and SNTAGT. The CDR3 loop reads CASSEGPPNEQFF. CDR3 DNA sequence: TGTGCCAGCAGTGAGGGCCCCCCTAATGAGCAGTTCTTC.

CDR3 region: CASTSTGKTSSDYGYTF. CDR3 DNA: TGTGCCAGCACGTCGACAGGGAAGACGAGTTCTGACTATGGCTACACCTTC. The chain uses TRBV7-9 and TRBJ1-2, with 7 bases fitting TRBD1. CDR1 and CDR2 from the germline V gene are SEHNR and FQNEAQ (reference sequence). Trimming removed 7 bases from V and 3 bases from J; junction bases left unmatched: 17. This CDR3 has 17 residues.

J is TRBJ2-4 and V is TRBV28, with 9 bases matching TRBD2. The ends lost 4 bases at V and 3 bases at J; junction bases unmatched: 10. Germline V gene data show CDR1 as MDHEN and CDR2 as SYDVKM. The CDR3 length is 17 residues. The CDR3 reads CASSSGTGRGGKNIQYF. The CDR3 DNA reads as TGTGCCAGCAGTTCCGGGACGGGGCGGGGGGGCAAAAACATTCAGTACTTC. Together with reference TRBV28 and TRBJ2-4, the CDR3 gives the full variable domain: DVKVTQSSRYLVKRTGEKVFLECVQDMDHENMFWYRQDPGLGLRLIYFSYDVKMKEKGDIPEGYSVSREKKERFSLILESASTNQTSMYLCASSSGTGRGGKNIQYFGAGTRLSVL.

The chain combines TRBV29-1 with TRBJ1-2; D possibly corresponds to TRBD1 (6 bases). Germline-derived CDR1 and CDR2 are SQVTM and ANQGSEA. V lost 3 bases and J 6 bases, leaving 11 bases between the germline ends. The CDR3 has 12 amino acids. The CDR3 sequence is CSVDGDKNGYTF. CDR3 coding DNA: TGCAGCGTTGATGGGGACAAGAATGGCTACACCTTC.

The rearrangement links TRBV28 to TRBJ1-2, with a possible D match to TRBD1 (6 bases). The CDR3 length is 17 residues. V was shortened by 2 bases and J by 4 bases, with 20 bases between the two germline ends. Per germline, CDR1 MDHEN and CDR2 SYDVKM. This CDR3 is CASSLAAENGGAYGYTF. In DNA, the CDR3 is TGTGCCAGCAGTTTAGCCGCTGAGAATGGGGGCGCCTATGGCTACACCTTC.

The V gene is TRBV6-5, the J gene TRBJ2-3; 11 nucleotides match TRBD2. CDR3 length: 15 amino acids. The V gene's germline CDR1 is MNHEY and CDR2 SVGAGI. Trimming cost V 5 bases and J 4 bases; bases outside gene matches: 5. The CDR3 protein is CASSLTSGGSDTQYF. The DNA of the CDR3 is TGTGCCAGCAGTCTAACTAGCGGGGGATCAGATACGCAGTATTTT.

This clone has just a few counts. This chain joins TRBV6-6 and TRBJ1-2, with D perhaps TRBD1 (5 bases). The CDR3 runs 12 residues. V lost 2 bases and J 8 bases, leaving 9 bases between the germline ends. Germline CDR1 reads MNHNY; CDR2 reads SVGAGI (reference sequence). CDR3 nucleotides: TGTGCCAGCAGTTACGGGGGGAACGGCTACACCTTC. Protein sequence: CASSYGGNGYTF.

This chain joins TRBV7-9 and TRBJ1-1, with no clear D. The V gene lost 2 bases and the J gene lost 8 bases, with 9 bases spanning the gap. The CDR3 contains 12 residues. The V gene's germline CDR1 is SEHNR and CDR2 FQNEAQ (reference sequence). The CDR3 loop reads CASSLSLLEAFF. For the CDR3, the DNA is TGTGCCAGCAGCTTATCACTTCTGGAAGCTTTCTTT.

V and J are TRBV5-5 and TRBJ2-7, with TRBD2 as a possible D gene (6 bases). V was trimmed by 5 bases and J by 1 base, leaving 16 bases between them. Germline lookup yields CDR1 SGHKS and CDR2 YYEKEE (reference sequence). The CDR3 runs 15 residues. The CDR3 loop is CASRAAGPTSYEQYF. The CDR3 DNA reads as TGTGCCAGCAGGGCCGCGGGGCCCACTTCCTACGAGCAGTACTTC.

This clone has only a few counts. This rearrangement joins TRBV4-1 to TRBJ1-6; no reliable D call. Looked up from germline, CDR1 is MGHRA and CDR2 is YSYEKL. This CDR3 comprises 17 residues. Trimming took off 3 bases at V and 7 bases at J, with 19 bases between the two ends. The CDR3 protein is CASSHPLGGPTNSPLHF. In DNA, the CDR3 is TGCGCCAGCAGCCACCCCCTGGGAGGTCCTACCAATTCACCCCTCCACTTT.

The rearrangement joins TRBV6-6 to TRBJ1-5, with D hard to call. Germline V gene sequence: CDR1 MNHNY, CDR2 SVGAGI (reference sequence). Trimming removed 7 bases from V and 3 bases from J, with 10 bases in between. The CDR3 has 13 residues. CDR3 DNA: TGTGCCAGCACGGGAGGCCACAATCAGCCCCAGCATTTT. Translated, it gives CASTGGHNQPQHF.

J is TRBJ2-1 and V is TRBV7-2; TRBD1 aligns across 9 bases. The germline V gene has CDR1 SGHTA and CDR2 FQGNSA. V shed 4 bases, J shed 12 bases, and the junction held 13 bases outside the gene matches. This CDR3 comprises 15 residues. The CDR3 is CASSSPAQGAGRQFF. DNA for the CDR3: TGTGCCAGCAGCTCCCCGGCACAGGGGGCAGGTCGGCAGTTCTTC.

The J gene is TRBJ2-3, the V gene TRBV5-1; the match to TRBD2 covers 11 bases. V dropped 0 bases and J dropped 6; count of bases not matched to a gene: 3. Germline lookup yields CDR1 SGHRS and CDR2 YFSETQ. The CDR3 contains 15 residues. The CDR3 region is CASSLVAGGGDTQYF. CDR3 sequence (DNA): TGCGCCAGCAGCTTGGTAGCGGGGGGGGGCGATACGCAGTATTTT.

The V gene is TRBV5-4, the J gene TRBJ2-2; D perhaps matches TRBD1 (7 bases). This CDR3 contains 14 residues. The V gene lost 7 bases and the J gene lost 8 bases, with 18 bases spanning the gap. The germline CDR1 and CDR2 sequences are SGHNT and YYREEE (reference sequence). The CDR3 DNA is TGTGCCAGCCGCAGACAGGGAGGCGGTGGGGAGCTGTTTTTT. The encoded protein is CASRRQGGGGELFF.

This clone was detected a few times. V gene TRBV10-1 combines with J gene TRBJ1-1; possibly TRBD1 for D (5 bases). Trimming removed 6 bases at V and 1 base at J, with 9 bases between. Germline lookup yields CDR1 WNHNN and CDR2 SYGVQD (reference sequence). The CDR3 sequence is 13 residues long. The CDR3 sequence: CASRSQGNTEAFF. The CDR3 nucleotides are TGCGCCAGCAGATCGCAGGGGAACACTGAAGCTTTCTTT.

The rearrangement joins TRBV6-5 to TRBJ1-1; TRBD1 might be the D (5 bases). The CDR3 has 14 amino acids. Germline CDR1 MNHEY, CDR2 SVGAGI. Between the trimmed V and J ends, which lost 5 bases and 1 base, there was a span of 11 bases. The CDR3 bases are TGTGCCAGCAGTCCCCATCAGGGGAACACTGAAGCTTTCTTT. It is translated as CASSPHQGNTEAFF.

The genes are TRBV19 and TRBJ1-5; 7 bases are a match to TRBD1. Germline V gene data show CDR1 as LNHDA and CDR2 as SQIVND (reference sequence). This CDR3 is 15 amino acids long. V trimming: 6 bases; J trimming: 7 bases; junction bases outside the gene matches: 12. For the CDR3, the DNA is TGTGCCAGTAGGGAGGAGACAGGGTTCACCCAGCCCCAGCATTTT. Translated, it gives CASREETGFTQPQHF.

The chain joins TRBV2 to TRBJ2-1, with 12 bases lining up with TRBD2. The germline V gene encodes CDR1 SNHLY and CDR2 FYNNEI. The CDR3 has 15 amino acids. J gave up 6 bases and V 4 bases, and 4 bases lay outside the gene matches. The CDR3: CASSGSSGGVNEQFF. For the CDR3, the DNA is TGTGCCAGCAGTGGTTCTAGCGGGGGGGTCAATGAGCAGTTCTTC.